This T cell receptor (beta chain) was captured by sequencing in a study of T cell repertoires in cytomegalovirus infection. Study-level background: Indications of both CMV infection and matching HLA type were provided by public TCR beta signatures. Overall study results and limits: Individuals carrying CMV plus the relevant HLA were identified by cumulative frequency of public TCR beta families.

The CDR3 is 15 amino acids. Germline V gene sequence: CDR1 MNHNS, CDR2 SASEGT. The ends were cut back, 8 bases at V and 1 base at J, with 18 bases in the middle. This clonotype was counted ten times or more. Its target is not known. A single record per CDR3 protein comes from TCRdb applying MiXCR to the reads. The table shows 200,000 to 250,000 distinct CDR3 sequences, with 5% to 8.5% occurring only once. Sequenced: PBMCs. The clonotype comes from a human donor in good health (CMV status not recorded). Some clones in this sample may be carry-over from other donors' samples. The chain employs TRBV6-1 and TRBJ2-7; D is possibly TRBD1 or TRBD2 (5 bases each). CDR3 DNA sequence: TGTGCCAGCGCCGGTCGGGGCATAATTTCCTACGAGCAGTACTTC. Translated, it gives CASAGRGIISYEQYF.